This T cell receptor beta chain was obtained from a study of CXCR3-negative and CXCR3-positive naive CD8 T cells. The libraries of TRB cDNA were constructed through 5' RACE using UMI labels. Each CDR3 protein gets one entry in TCRdb, which reprocessed the 5' RACE reads and gives no DNA. The ten most abundant clones cover approximately 14% of a sample with 45,000 or so distinct CDR3 sequences. From germline, CDR1 is SEHNR and CDR2 FQNEAQ (reference sequence). The CDR3 consists of 13 residues. The clonotype comes from a human donor in good health. Some clones in this sample may be carry-over from other donors' samples. The chain links TRBV7-9 to TRBJ1-1. The sample comprised memory CD8+ T cells from blood. The CDR3 protein is CSSSLGEGPEAFF.